This T cell receptor (beta chain) appears in the sequencing data of a study of human T cells and chemical hapten exposure. Time point of the sample: patch test 2, 6 weeks after DPC sensitization. This sample's treatment: therapeutic diphenylcyclopropenone sensitization with weekly scalp DPC. Findings and caveats of the study: Each of the donors had alopecia, so their immune responses may not resemble those of healthy people.

This clonotype turned up a few times. Its antigen remains unidentified. Each CDR3 protein is one row after TCRdb ran MiXCR on the RACE reads. The sample lists tens of thousands of distinct CDR3 sequences, 10% seen once, with roughly 6.8% in the top ten. This CDR3 is 15 amino acids long. V lost 3 bases and J lost 2, with 11 bases in between. Germline V gene sequence: CDR1 SGHRS, CDR2 YFSETQ. Here the sequenced sample was whole blood, taken in connection with sensitization to the hapten diphenylcyclopropenone (DPC). The genes are TRBV5-1 and TRBJ1-4; TRBD1 is a possible D gene (6 bases). The sequence was collected from a woman between 45 and 60 years old with alopecia areata. Some clones in this sample may be carry-over from other donors' samples. For the CDR3, the DNA is TGCGCCAGCAGCTCGAAGGGGGACACTAATGAAAAACTGTTTTTT. Translating gives CASSSKGDTNEKLFF.